This T cell receptor (beta chain) was sequenced during a study of blood T cell repertoires in COVID-19. At the level of the study: In each case, the material was cDNA or gDNA derived from T cells, B-cell-depleted T cells, or PBMCs.

Sequenced by immunoSEQ multiplex PCR; TCRdb stores in-frame clones only, minus some. The sample includes under 150,000 clones, more than 80% of them seen just once. Per the germline V gene, CDR1 is SGHAT and CDR2 is FQNNGV. This CDR3 has 15 residues. With 5 bases removed from V and 7 bases from J, the gap between germline ends came to 15 bases. The rearrangement joins TRBV11-2 to TRBJ1-6; no definite D call. The receptor was derived from a woman aged 40-49 years with acute or convalescent COVID-19. Sequences were obtained from peripheral blood. In DNA form, the CDR3 reads TGTGCCAGCAGCCCCCCGGCGGGCGGGAATTCACCCCTCCACTTT. It codes for CASSPPAGGNSPLHF.